The 21 T cell receptor beta chains reported below all come from one sample, sequenced in a study of T cell responses to AZD1222 COVID-19 vaccine. Data came from immunoSEQ multiplex PCR; TCRdb stores just in-frame clones and leaves some out. The sample holds around 120,000 clones, 75% to 90% seen once. The source was peripheral blood, collected on day 0 of MenACWY control vaccination. The receptors were gathered from an adult in good health.

The CDR3 here is CASSRRSMNSGGSYEQYF. The CDR3 coding sequence is TGTGCCAGCTCACGACGATCGATGAATAGCGGGGGGTCCTACGAGCAGTACTTC. The chain is built from TRBV18 and TRBJ2-7; 10 bases align to TRBD2. The V gene end was trimmed by 4 bases and the J gene end by 1 base; junction bases not matched to a gene: 13. Germline V gene sequence: CDR1 KGHSH, CDR2 LQKENI. The CDR3 totals 18 residues. Supplemented by reference TRBV18 and TRBJ2-7, the full variable domain reads NAGVMQNPRHLVRRRGQEARLRCSPMKGHSHVYWYRQLPEEGLKFMVYLQKENIIDESGMPKERFSAEFPKEGPSILRIQQVVRGDSAAYFCASSRRSMNSGGSYEQYFGPGTRLTVT.

The rearrangement uses TRBV27 and TRBJ1-2; TRBD1 matches at 8 bases. The J segment lost 7 bases and the V segment lost 9 bases, leaving 4 bases of the junction unmatched. This CDR3 is 11 amino acids long. Per germline, CDR1 MNHEY and CDR2 SMNVEV (reference sequence). DNA for the CDR3: TGTGCCAGTCAGGGGGCGCGTGGCTACACCTTC. This sequence encodes CASQGARGYTF.

The chain uses TRBV2 and TRBJ1-4; 12 nucleotides agree with TRBD1. CDR1 is SNHLY and CDR2 is FYNNEI in the germline V gene. The trim removed 6 bases at V and 7 bases at J, leaving 3 bases unmatched. The CDR3 has 14 residues. This chain's CDR3 is CASRGTGGSEKLFF. CDR3 nucleotide sequence: TGTGCCAGCAGGGGGACAGGGGGCTCTGAAAAACTGTTTTTT.

In DNA, the CDR3 is TGTGCCAGCATCCCCGAGCTGGGGCAGGGAGGATACGAGCAGTACTTC. Translated, it gives CASIPELGQGGYEQYF. The rearrangement joins TRBV28 to TRBJ2-7, with D perhaps TRBD2 (6 bases). V was clipped by 7 bases and J by 4 bases, with 23 bases between them. This CDR3 spans 16 amino acids. In germline, CDR1 is MDHEN, CDR2 SYDVKM.

The chain joins TRBV13 to TRBJ1-2; 9 bases align to TRBD1. Germline lookup yields CDR1 PRHDT and CDR2 FYEKMQ (reference sequence). The CDR3 contains 13 residues. Trimming cost V 5 bases and J 8 bases; bases outside gene matches: 6. In DNA form, the CDR3 reads TGTGCCAGCAGCCTAGACAGGGGGGGCGGCTACACCTTC. This codes for CASSLDRGGGYTF.

The chain employs TRBV27 and TRBJ2-1; 11 bases fit TRBD2. Unmatched junction bases numbered 8, after V lost 10 bases and J lost 0 bases. Per germline, CDR1 MNHEY and CDR2 SMNVEV (reference sequence). CDR3 length: 16 amino acids. This CDR3 is CATKIAGGGSYNEQFF. DNA of the CDR3: TGTGCCACCAAGATAGCGGGGGGGGGCTCCTACAATGAGCAGTTCTTC.

The chain couples TRBV6-6 to TRBJ2-3; tentatively, D is TRBD2 (5 bases). Looked up from germline, CDR1 is MNHNY and CDR2 is SVGAGI (reference sequence). V was trimmed by 4 bases and J by 6 bases, leaving 8 bases between them. There are 12 residues in the CDR3. Here the CDR3 reads CASSWERDTQYF. The CDR3 DNA sequence: TGTGCCAGCAGTTGGGAGCGGGATACGCAGTATTTT.

The chain recombines TRBV7-2 with TRBJ2-1, with TRBD1 identical over 10 bases. With V trimmed by 5 bases and J by 7 bases, 8 bases remained unmatched. There are 15 residues in the CDR3. Germline V gene sequence: CDR1 SGHTA, CDR2 FQGNSA. In DNA form, the CDR3 reads TGTGCCAGCAGCGTCGACAGGGGGCGCGGAAATGAGCAGTTCTTC. Amino acid sequence: CASSVDRGRGNEQFF.

This chain links TRBV9 with TRBJ2-5; either TRBD1 or TRBD2 may supply D (6 bases each). Trimming stripped 4 bases from V and 3 bases from J, with 19 bases between. The CDR3 runs 16 residues. The germline CDR1 and CDR2 sequences are SGDLS and YYNGEE. CDR3 DNA sequence: TGTGCCAGCAGCACCCGGGGGCAGTACCCAAAAGAGACCCAGTACTTC. Residues: CASSTRGQYPKETQYF.

This clone has just one count. The genes are TRBV7-2 and TRBJ1-2; a possible D gene is TRBD1 (5 bases). From germline, CDR1 is SGHTA and CDR2 FQGNSA. Trimming removed 5 bases from V and 8 bases from J, with 15 bases in between. The CDR3 has 13 residues. The CDR3 loop is CASSQPGTSGYTF. The CDR3 DNA is TGTGCCAGCAGCCAGCCAGGGACCAGCGGCTACACCTTC.

For the CDR3, the DNA is TGTGCCAGCAGCTTAGCCCGGGACCCCTTCGGGGATGGCTACACCTTC. Its protein product is CASSLARDPFGDGYTF. The genes are TRBV7-2 and TRBJ1-2, with D maybe TRBD1 (5 bases). The V and J ends lost 0 bases and 6 bases respectively, with 17 bases between them. This CDR3 region has 16 residues. Germline V gene data show CDR1 as SGHTA and CDR2 as FQGNSA.

V gene TRBV7-2 combines with J gene TRBJ2-7; 8 bases fit TRBD2. V was pared by 3 bases and J by 0 bases, with 16 bases of the junction left unmatched. Looked up from germline, CDR1 is SGHTA and CDR2 is FQGNSA. The CDR3 loop spans 19 amino acids. DNA of the CDR3: TGTGCCAGCAGCTTCGCGCCGGGGGCGGGGGGCTCCAGCTCCTACGAGCAGTACTTC. Translated: CASSFAPGAGGSSSYEQYF.

This clone has a handful of counts. This chain joins TRBV5-6 and TRBJ2-7; the match to TRBD1 covers 7 bases. J gave up 7 bases and V 2 bases, and 18 bases lay outside the gene matches. Germline V CDR1 and CDR2: SGHDT, YYEEEE. This CDR3 spans 17 amino acids. This chain's CDR3 is CASSFHRPTGWVLEQYF. The CDR3 DNA sequence: TGTGCCAGCAGCTTCCACCGTCCGACAGGGTGGGTCTTAGAGCAGTACTTC. The entire variable domain, with the rest obtained from reference TRBV5-6 and TRBJ2-7, is as follows: DAGVTQSPTHLIKTRGQQVTLRCSPKSGHDTVSWYQQALGQGPQFIFQYYEEEERQRGNFPDRFSGHQFPNYSSELNVNALLLGDSALYLCASSFHRPTGWVLEQYFGPGTRLTVT.

This clone was seen a handful of times. The chain has TRBV10-2 and TRBJ2-1; 9 bases are shared with TRBD2. V lost 3 bases and J lost 3; bases outside the gene matches: 3. This CDR3 spans 15 amino acids. The germline CDR1 and CDR2 sequences are WSHSY and SAAADI. The CDR3 DNA reads as TGCGCCAGCAGTGATGGTAGCGGGGGCTACAATGAGCAGTTCTTC. Its translation is CASSDGSGGYNEQFF.

V and J are TRBV20-1 and TRBJ1-5; D is uncertain. The CDR3 is 14 residues long. V was clipped by 3 bases and J by 2 bases, with 11 bases between them. Per germline, CDR1 DFQATT and CDR2 SNEGSKA (reference sequence). In nucleotides, the CDR3 is TGCAGTGCTAGTCGGGGTAGTGGCAATCAGCCCCAGCATTTT. This sequence encodes CSASRGSGNQPQHF.

This clone appeared once. This chain uses TRBV3-1 (or the pseudogene TRBV3-2) with TRBJ2-7; 7 bases align to TRBD1. Germline assignment: CDR1 LGHDT and CDR2 YNNKEL (reference sequence). This CDR3 contains 15 residues. With V trimmed by 4 bases and J by 2 bases, 8 bases remained unmatched. CDR3 DNA sequence: TGTGCCAGCAGCCTTGGACAGGTCCCCCCCTACGAGCAGTACTTC. Its translation is CASSLGQVPPYEQYF.

This rearrangement joins TRBV18 to TRBJ2-7; D not resolved. Germline CDR1 KGHSH, CDR2 LQKENI. The CDR3 spans 11 residues. The ends were cut back, 5 bases at V and 7 bases at J, with 9 bases in the middle. The DNA for the CDR3 is TGTGCCAGCTCAGGAAATGTGGAGCAGTACTTC. Translating it yields CASSGNVEQYF.

This clone came up once. The CDR3: CASSPKSVPGELFF. In nucleotides, the CDR3 is TGTGCCAGCAGCCCCAAATCCGTTCCCGGGGAGCTGTTTTTT. This rearrangement joins TRBV11-1 to TRBJ2-2; the D is unclear. The CDR3 is 14 residues long. Germline assignment: CDR1 SGHAT and CDR2 FQDESV (reference sequence). V was trimmed by 5 bases and J by 6 bases, leaving 13 bases between them.

The genes are TRBV5-3 and TRBJ1-1; tentative D call: TRBD1 (5 bases). Being an ORF, TRBV5-3 has a function that is uncertain. Trimming removed 1 base from V and 0 bases from J, with 16 bases in between. The CDR3 is 17 residues long. The CDR3 is CARSLSPRGQVNTEAFF. The CDR3 coding sequence is TGTGCCAGAAGCTTGAGTCCGAGGGGCCAAGTGAACACTGAAGCTTTCTTT.

This clone was found a few times. The chain combines TRBV13 with TRBJ1-3; unclear D gene. There are 15 residues in the CDR3. The germline V and J ends were trimmed by 0 bases and 0 bases, with 6 bases remaining between them. CDR1 and CDR2 (germline): PRHDT, FYEKMQ (reference sequence). The CDR3 nucleotides are TGTGCCAGCAGCTTAGGGCGGGCCTCTGGAAACACCATATATTTT. Its protein product is CASSLGRASGNTIYF.

The rearrangement uses TRBV4-3 and TRBJ1-2; no reliable D call. V dropped 4 bases and J dropped 4 bases, with 22 bases sitting between them. There are 17 residues in the CDR3. Germline lookup yields CDR1 LGHNA and CDR2 YSLEER. The CDR3 protein is CASSRERLGIGSYGYTF. For the CDR3, the DNA is TGCGCCAGCAGCCGAGAGAGGTTGGGAATAGGGTCCTATGGCTACACCTTC.